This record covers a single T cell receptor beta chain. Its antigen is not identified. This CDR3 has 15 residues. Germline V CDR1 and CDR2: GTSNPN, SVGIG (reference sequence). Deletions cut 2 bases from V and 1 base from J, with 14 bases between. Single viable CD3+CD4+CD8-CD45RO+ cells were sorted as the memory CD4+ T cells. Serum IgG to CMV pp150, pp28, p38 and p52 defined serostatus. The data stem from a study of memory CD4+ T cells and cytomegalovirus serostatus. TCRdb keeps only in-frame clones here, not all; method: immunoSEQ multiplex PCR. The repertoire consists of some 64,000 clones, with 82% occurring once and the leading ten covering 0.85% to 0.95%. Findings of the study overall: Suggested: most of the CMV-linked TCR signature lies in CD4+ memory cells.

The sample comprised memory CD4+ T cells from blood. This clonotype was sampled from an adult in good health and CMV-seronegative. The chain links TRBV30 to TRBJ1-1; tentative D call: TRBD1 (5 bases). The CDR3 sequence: CAWSWGRGRNTEAFF. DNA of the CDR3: TGTGCCTGGAGTTGGGGGAGGGGACGGAACACTGAAGCTTTCTTT.